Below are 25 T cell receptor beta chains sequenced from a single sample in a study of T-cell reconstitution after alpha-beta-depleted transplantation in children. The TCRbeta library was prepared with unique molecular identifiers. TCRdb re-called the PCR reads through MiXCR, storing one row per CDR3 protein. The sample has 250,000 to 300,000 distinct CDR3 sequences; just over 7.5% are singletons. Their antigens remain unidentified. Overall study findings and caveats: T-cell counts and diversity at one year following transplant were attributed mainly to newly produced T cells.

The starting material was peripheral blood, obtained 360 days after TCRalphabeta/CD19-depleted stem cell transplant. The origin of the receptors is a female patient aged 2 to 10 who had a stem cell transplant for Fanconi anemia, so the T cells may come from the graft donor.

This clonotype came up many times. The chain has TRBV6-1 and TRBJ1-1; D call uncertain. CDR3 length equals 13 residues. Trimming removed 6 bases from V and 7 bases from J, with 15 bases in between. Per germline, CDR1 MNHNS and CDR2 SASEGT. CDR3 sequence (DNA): TGTGCCAGCAGACGGGATAAGGAGGTTGAAGCTTTCTTT. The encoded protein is CASRRDKEVEAFF.

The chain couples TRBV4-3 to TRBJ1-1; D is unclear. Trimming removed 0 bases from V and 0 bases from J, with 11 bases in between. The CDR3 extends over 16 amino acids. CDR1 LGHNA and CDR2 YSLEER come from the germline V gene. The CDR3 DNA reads TGCGCCAGCAGCCAAGATCTTACGGTAATGAACACTGAAGCTTTCTTT. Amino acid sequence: CASSQDLTVMNTEAFF.

CDR3 in amino acids: CASSVGQGASGNTIYF. The CDR3 region has the DNA TGTGCCAGCAGCGTGGGACAGGGGGCTTCTGGAAACACCATATATTTT. The rearrangement joins TRBV9 to TRBJ1-3, with 12 bases fitting TRBD1. Germline V gene data show CDR1 as SGDLS and CDR2 as YYNGEE. CDR3 length: 16 residues. Trimming at V came to 2 bases and at J to 1 base, leaving 1 base not matched to a gene.

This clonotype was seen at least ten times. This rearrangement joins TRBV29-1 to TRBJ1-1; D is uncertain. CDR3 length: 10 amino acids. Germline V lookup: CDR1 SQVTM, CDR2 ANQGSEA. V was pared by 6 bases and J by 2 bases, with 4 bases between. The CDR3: CSVLNTEAFF. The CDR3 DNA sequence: TGCAGCGTCCTTAACACTGAAGCTTTCTTT.

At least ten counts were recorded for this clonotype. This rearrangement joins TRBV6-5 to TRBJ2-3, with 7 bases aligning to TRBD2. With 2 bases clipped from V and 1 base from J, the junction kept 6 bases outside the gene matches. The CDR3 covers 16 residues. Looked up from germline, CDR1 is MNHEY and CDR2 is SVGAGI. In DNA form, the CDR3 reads TGTGCCAGCAGTTACCGGCGGGGGAGAGGCACAGATACGCAGTATTTT. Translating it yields CASSYRRGRGTDTQYF.

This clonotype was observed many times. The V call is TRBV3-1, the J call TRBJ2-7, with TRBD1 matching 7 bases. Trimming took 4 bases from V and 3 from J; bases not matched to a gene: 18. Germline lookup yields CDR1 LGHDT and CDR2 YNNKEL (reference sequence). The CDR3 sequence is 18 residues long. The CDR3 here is CASSPLPRDSRPIYEQYF. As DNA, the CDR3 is TGTGCCAGCAGCCCCTTACCCCGGGACAGCAGACCCATCTACGAGCAGTACTTC.

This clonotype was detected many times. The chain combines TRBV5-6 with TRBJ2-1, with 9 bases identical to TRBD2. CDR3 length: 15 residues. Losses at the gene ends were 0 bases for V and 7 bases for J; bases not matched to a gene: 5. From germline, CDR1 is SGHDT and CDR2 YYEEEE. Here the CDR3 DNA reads TGTGCCAGCAGCTTGGTGAGCGGGGGGATAAATGAGCAGTTCTTC. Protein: CASSLVSGGINEQFF.

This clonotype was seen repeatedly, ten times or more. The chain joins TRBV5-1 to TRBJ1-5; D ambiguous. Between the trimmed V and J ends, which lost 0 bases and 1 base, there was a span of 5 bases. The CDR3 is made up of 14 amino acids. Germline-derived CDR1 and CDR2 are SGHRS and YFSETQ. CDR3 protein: CASSLDGSNQPQHF. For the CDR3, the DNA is TGCGCCAGCAGCTTGGATGGGAGCAATCAGCCCCAGCATTTT. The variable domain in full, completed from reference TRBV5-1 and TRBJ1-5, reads KAGVTQTPRYLIKTRGQQVTLSCSPISGHRSVSWYQQTPGQGLQFLFEYFSETQRNKGNFPGRFSGRQFSNSRSEMNVSTLELGDSALYLCASSLDGSNQPQHFGDGTRLSIL.

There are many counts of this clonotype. The CDR3 DNA reads as TGCGCCAGCAGCGTTACTAGCTCCTACGAGCAGTACTTC. Translation: CASSVTSSYEQYF. This rearrangement joins TRBV5-1 to TRBJ2-7; tentative D call: TRBD2 (5 bases). The CDR3 loop spans 13 amino acids. Germline V gene data show CDR1 as SGHRS and CDR2 as YFSETQ. Trimming took off 4 bases at V and 0 bases at J, with 8 bases between the two ends. Combining the CDR3 with reference TRBV5-1 and TRBJ2-7 gives the whole variable domain KAGVTQTPRYLIKTRGQQVTLSCSPISGHRSVSWYQQTPGQGLQFLFEYFSETQRNKGNFPGRFSGRQFSNSRSEMNVSTLELGDSALYLCASSVTSSYEQYFGPGTRLTVT.

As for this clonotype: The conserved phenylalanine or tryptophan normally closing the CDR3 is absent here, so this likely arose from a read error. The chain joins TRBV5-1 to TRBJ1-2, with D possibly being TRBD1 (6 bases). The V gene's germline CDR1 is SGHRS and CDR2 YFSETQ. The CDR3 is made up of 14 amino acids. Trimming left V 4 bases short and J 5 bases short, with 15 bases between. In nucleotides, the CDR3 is TGCGCCAGCAGCCTTCAGACAGGCCTGTATGGCTACACCTCC. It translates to CASSLQTGLYGYTS.

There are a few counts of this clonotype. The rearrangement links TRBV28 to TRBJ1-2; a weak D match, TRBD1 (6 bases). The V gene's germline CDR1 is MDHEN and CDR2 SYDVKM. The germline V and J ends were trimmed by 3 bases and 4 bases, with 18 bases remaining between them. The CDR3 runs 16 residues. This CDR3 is CASSLGGTPAFYGYTF. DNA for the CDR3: TGTGCCAGCAGTTTGGGGGGGACACCCGCCTTCTATGGCTACACCTTC.

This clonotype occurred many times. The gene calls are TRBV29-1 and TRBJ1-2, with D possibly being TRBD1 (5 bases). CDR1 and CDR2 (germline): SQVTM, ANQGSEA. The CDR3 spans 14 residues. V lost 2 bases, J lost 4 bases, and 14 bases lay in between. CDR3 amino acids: CSVESGGLGYGYTF. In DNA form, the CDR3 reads TGCAGCGTTGAAAGTGGGGGTCTAGGCTATGGCTACACCTTC.

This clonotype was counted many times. DNA of the CDR3: TGCGCCAGCAGCCCAACCCCGGACAGGGGATTTTTTACGCAGTATTTT. Translated: CASSPTPDRGFFTQYF. This rearrangement joins TRBV5-1 to TRBJ2-3; 9 positions match TRBD1. V dropped 4 bases and J dropped 8; count of bases not matched to a gene: 14. Germline V gene sequence: CDR1 SGHRS, CDR2 YFSETQ. The CDR3 contains 16 residues.

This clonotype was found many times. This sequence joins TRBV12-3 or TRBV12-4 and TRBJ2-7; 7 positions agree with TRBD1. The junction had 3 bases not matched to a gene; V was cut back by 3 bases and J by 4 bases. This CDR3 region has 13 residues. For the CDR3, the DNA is TGTGCCAGCAGTTTCGACAGGGTTTACGAGCAGTACTTC. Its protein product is CASSFDRVYEQYF.

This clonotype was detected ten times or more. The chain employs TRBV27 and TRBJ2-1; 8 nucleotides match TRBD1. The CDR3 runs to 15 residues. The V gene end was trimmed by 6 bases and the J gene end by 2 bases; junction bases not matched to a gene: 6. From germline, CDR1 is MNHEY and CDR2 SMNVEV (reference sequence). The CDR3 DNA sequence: TGTGCCAGCAGCGTAAGGACAGGGCCCTACAATGAGCAGTTCTTC. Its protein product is CASSVRTGPYNEQFF.

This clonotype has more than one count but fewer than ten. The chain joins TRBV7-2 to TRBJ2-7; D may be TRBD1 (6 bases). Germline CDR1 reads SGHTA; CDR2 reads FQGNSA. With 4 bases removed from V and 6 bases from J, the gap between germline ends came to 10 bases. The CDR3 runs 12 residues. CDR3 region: CASSSTGFEQYV. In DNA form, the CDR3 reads TGTGCCAGCAGCTCCACAGGGTTCGAGCAGTACGTC.

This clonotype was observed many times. The CDR3 bases are TGCAGTGCTGCCCAGACACGGCCCAATCAGCCCCAGCATTTT. This encodes CSAAQTRPNQPQHF. The chain recombines TRBV20-1 with TRBJ1-5; D unresolved. The CDR3 consists of 14 residues. Germline CDR1 DFQATT, CDR2 SNEGSKA (reference sequence). Trimming removed 5 bases at V and 3 bases at J, with 14 bases between.

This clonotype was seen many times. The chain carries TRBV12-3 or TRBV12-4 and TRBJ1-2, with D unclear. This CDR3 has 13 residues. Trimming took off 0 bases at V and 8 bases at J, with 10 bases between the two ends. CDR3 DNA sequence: TGTGCCAGCAGTTTAGCCCCCAGTTGGGGCTACACCTTC. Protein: CASSLAPSWGYTF.

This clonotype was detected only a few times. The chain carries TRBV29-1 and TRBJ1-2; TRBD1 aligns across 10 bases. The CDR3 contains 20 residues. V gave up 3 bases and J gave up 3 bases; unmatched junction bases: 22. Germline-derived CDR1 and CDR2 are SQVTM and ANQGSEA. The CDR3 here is CSVDRPQGQGVRRSYYGYTF. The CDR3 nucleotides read TGCAGCGTTGATAGGCCACAAGGACAGGGGGTACGGCGGTCCTACTATGGCTACACCTTC.

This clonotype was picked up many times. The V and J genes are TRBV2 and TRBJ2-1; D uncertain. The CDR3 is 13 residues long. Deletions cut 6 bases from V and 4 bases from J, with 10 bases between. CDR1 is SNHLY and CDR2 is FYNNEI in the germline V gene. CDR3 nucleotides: TGTGCCAGCAGCCAGCTAGGGTACAATGAGCAGTTCTTC. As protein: CASSQLGYNEQFF.

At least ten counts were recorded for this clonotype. In nucleotides, the CDR3 is TGCGCCAGCAGCTGGGCCGTGGGGGGGTGGAATGAGCAGTTCTTC. This translates into CASSWAVGGWNEQFF. The J gene is TRBJ2-1, the V gene TRBV5-1; TRBD2 aligns across 7 bases. CDR3 length equals 15 residues. CDR1 is SGHRS and CDR2 is YFSETQ in the germline V gene. The V segment lost 3 bases and the J segment 7 bases; nucleotides outside the gene matches: 10.

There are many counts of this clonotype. The CDR3 loop is CASSQTRTVFEAFF. The CDR3 coding sequence is TGTGCCAGCAGCCAAACGCGGACAGTTTTTGAAGCTTTCTTT. This sequence joins TRBV4-2 and TRBJ1-1; D possibly corresponds to TRBD1 (6 bases). The CDR3 totals 14 residues. Trimming stripped 2 bases from V and 7 bases from J, with 14 bases between. In germline, CDR1 is LGHNA, CDR2 YNFKEQ.

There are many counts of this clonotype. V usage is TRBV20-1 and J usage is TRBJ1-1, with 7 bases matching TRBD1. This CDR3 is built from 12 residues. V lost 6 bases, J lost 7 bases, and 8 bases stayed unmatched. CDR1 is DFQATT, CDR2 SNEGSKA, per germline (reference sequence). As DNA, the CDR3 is TGCAGTGCAGACAGGGTTAAGGGTGAAGCTTTCTTT. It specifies CSADRVKGEAFF.

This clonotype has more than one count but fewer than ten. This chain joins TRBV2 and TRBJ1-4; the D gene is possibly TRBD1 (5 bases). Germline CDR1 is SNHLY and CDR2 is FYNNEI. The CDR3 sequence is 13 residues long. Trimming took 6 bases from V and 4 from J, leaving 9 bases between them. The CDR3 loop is CASRGDFNEKLFF. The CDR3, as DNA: TGTGCCAGCAGAGGGGACTTTAATGAAAAACTGTTTTTT.

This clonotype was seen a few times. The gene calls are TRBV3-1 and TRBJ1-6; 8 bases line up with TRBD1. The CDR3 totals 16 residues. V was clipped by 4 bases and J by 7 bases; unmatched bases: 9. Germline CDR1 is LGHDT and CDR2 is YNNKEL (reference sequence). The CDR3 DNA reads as TGTGCCAGCAGCCCCTACAGGGGGACTAGGAATTCACCCCTCCACTTT. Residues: CASSPYRGTRNSPLHF.